Reported below is one T cell receptor (beta chain). Its antigen is not identified. The sample belongs to a study of lymphopenia after photon versus proton radiotherapy. Study findings and constraints: Oligoclonal CD8+ Temra expansion after nadir drove photon patients' diversity drop.

CDR1 is SGHNT and CDR2 is YYREEE in the germline V gene (reference sequence). The CDR3 consists of 16 residues. Trimming removed 0 bases from V and 6 bases from J; junction bases left unmatched: 7. Sequencing was performed with immunoSEQ multiplex PCR; in TCRdb, only in-frame clones are kept and a portion is missing. Of 150,000 or so clones detected, about 88% appear once; the ten largest clones hold roughly 4.7%. The chain joins TRBV5-4 to TRBJ2-1; TRBD2 matches at 9 bases. The TCR originated in a man aged 50 or older with gastric cancer. This material consisted of peripheral blood, taken from a patient treated with photon-based radiotherapy. In DNA form, the CDR3 reads TGTGCCAGCAGCTTGGGAGCTAGCGGGAATATCAATGAGCAGTTCTTC. It translates to CASSLGASGNINEQFF.